The 25 T cell receptor beta chains presented below share a single source sample, sequenced in a study of shared clonotypes between healthy human individuals. Libraries were prepared by immunoSEQ multiplex PCR; TCRdb keeps only in-frame clonotypes and omits some of them. The sample shows 230,000 or so clones, over 50% of them seen only once. Sequencing was carried out using memory CD4+ T cells sorted from blood. Subset in this sample: CD45RA-negative fraction. The receptors come from a man under 40 in good health.

This clone occurred a few times. The chain employs TRBV4-2 and TRBJ1-5, with 7 bases lining up with TRBD1. Trimming cost V 2 bases and J 5 bases; bases outside gene matches: 12. The germline V gene has CDR1 LGHNA and CDR2 YNFKEQ. The CDR3 sequence is 17 residues long. CDR3 coding DNA: TGTGCCAGCAGCCAATTAAACGGGGACAGACCGTATCAGCCCCAGCATTTT. Translated: CASSQLNGDRPYQPQHF.

This sequence joins TRBV29-1 and TRBJ2-1; D might be TRBD1 (6 bases). V was clipped by 0 bases and J by 1 base, with 16 bases between them. The CDR3 is made up of 17 amino acids. CDR1 is SQVTM, CDR2 ANQGSEA, per germline. CDR3 nucleotide sequence: TGCAGCGTTGAAGAGGGGGCCAAGATGGGGTCCTACAATGAGCAGTTCTTC. Translation: CSVEEGAKMGSYNEQFF.

The V call is TRBV7-9, the J call TRBJ2-7, with 7 nucleotides matching TRBD1. CDR3 size: 15 residues. The ends lost 1 base at V and 0 bases at J; junction bases unmatched: 3. Germline V gene sequence: CDR1 SEHNR, CDR2 FQNEAQ (reference sequence). CDR3 protein: CASSLVGQASYEQYF. The CDR3 bases are TGTGCCAGCAGCTTAGTCGGACAGGCCTCCTACGAGCAGTACTTC.

The sample holds a few counts of this clone. The CDR3 sequence is CASSLDSYNEQFF. The CDR3 region has the DNA TGTGCCAGCAGTCTGGACAGCTACAATGAGCAGTTCTTC. This sequence joins TRBV28 and TRBJ2-1; perhaps TRBD1 as D (6 bases). V gave up 5 bases and J gave up 3 bases, with 8 bases separating them. The CDR3 contains 13 residues. The V gene's germline CDR1 is MDHEN and CDR2 SYDVKM.

The DNA of the CDR3 is TGTGCCATCAGTGAGGGGACAGGGCTTGAAAAACTGTTTTTT. It codes for CAISEGTGLEKLFF. V gene TRBV10-3 combines with J gene TRBJ1-4; 9 bases align to TRBD1. J gave up 7 bases and V 2 bases, and 2 bases lay outside the gene matches. Per the germline V gene, CDR1 is ENHRY and CDR2 is SYGVKD. The CDR3 consists of 14 residues.

The chain joins TRBV7-8 to TRBJ1-5; D unclear. Germline loops: CDR1 SGHVS, CDR2 FQNEAQ. This CDR3 contains 20 residues. Trimming pared 2 bases from V and 0 bases from J, leaving 23 bases between. The CDR3: CASSLNGDYRWKYSNQPQHF. CDR3 in DNA: TGTGCCAGCAGCTTAAATGGGGATTATCGTTGGAAATATAGCAATCAGCCCCAGCATTTT.

The rearrangement joins TRBV14 to TRBJ1-3; D not resolved. The V and J ends lost 0 bases and 1 base respectively, with 7 bases between them. Germline lookup yields CDR1 SGHDN and CDR2 FVKESK. This CDR3 region has 15 residues. As DNA, the CDR3 is TGTGCCAGCAGCCAAGATCTGGGATCTGGAAACACCATATATTTT. This sequence encodes CASSQDLGSGNTIYF.

This clone occurred once. This sequence joins TRBV4-1 and TRBJ1-1; D remains unclear. CDR3 size: 15 residues. Trimming removed 5 bases at V and 0 bases at J, with 13 bases between. The germline V gene encodes CDR1 MGHRA and CDR2 YSYEKL. This chain's CDR3 is CASSFPAPMNTEAFF. CDR3 DNA: TGCGCCAGCAGCTTTCCGGCGCCCATGAACACTGAAGCTTTCTTT.

The chain couples TRBV25-1 to TRBJ2-5; the match to TRBD1 covers 8 bases. Trimming at V came to 3 bases and at J to 1 base, leaving 7 bases not matched to a gene. The CDR3 consists of 16 residues. From germline, CDR1 is MGHDK and CDR2 SYGVNS. DNA of the CDR3: TGTGCCAGCAGTGAGAACAGGGGGACACCCCAAGAGACCCAGTACTTC. Translating it yields CASSENRGTPQETQYF.

This clone was detected only once. This chain links TRBV5-6 with TRBJ2-1; tentative D call: TRBD2 (5 bases). Trimming shortened V by 0 bases and J by 0 bases, and 13 bases separated the two germline ends. Germline V gene lookup returns CDR1 SGHDT and CDR2 YYEEEE. This CDR3 has 17 amino acids. The CDR3 loop is CASSLVVGGYSYNEQFF. Here the CDR3 DNA reads TGTGCCAGCAGCTTGGTGGTGGGCGGGTACTCCTACAATGAGCAGTTCTTC.

This rearrangement joins TRBV5-1 to TRBJ2-3, with D perhaps given as TRBD1 or TRBD2 (5 bases each). The CDR3 extends over 15 amino acids. In germline, CDR1 is SGHRS, CDR2 YFSETQ. The V gene lost 2 bases and the J gene lost 5 bases, with 15 bases spanning the gap. For the CDR3, the DNA is TGCGCCAGCAGCTTACGGGGCGTAACTAAAGATACGCAGTATTTT. Translating it yields CASSLRGVTKDTQYF.

This chain joins TRBV7-7 and TRBJ2-1, with 7 positions matching TRBD2. The CDR3 extends over 14 amino acids. Losses at the gene ends were 5 bases for V and 5 bases for J; bases not matched to a gene: 6. Germline CDR1 and CDR2: SSHAT and FNYEAQ (reference sequence). The DNA of the CDR3 is TGTGCCAGCAGCGTGGGACTACTCGACAATGAGCAGTTCTTC. It yields the protein CASSVGLLDNEQFF. The variable domain in full, with the rest retrieved from reference TRBV7-7 and TRBJ2-1, is GAGVSQSPRYKVTKRGQDVTLRCDPISSHATLYWYQQALGQGPEFLTYFNYEAQPDKSGLPSDRFSAERPEGSISTLTIQRTEQRDSAMYRCASSVGLLDNEQFFGPGTRLTVL.

The chain recombines TRBV15 with TRBJ2-5; no clear D. V lost 4 bases and J lost 3, with 3 bases in between. The CDR3 extends over 11 amino acids. Germline CDR1 reads LNHNV; CDR2 reads YYDKDF (reference sequence). As DNA, the CDR3 is TGTGCCACCAGCACTAAAGAGACCCAGTACTTC. Translation: CATSTKETQYF.

In its sample, this clone was seen a few times. The rearrangement joins TRBV7-2 to TRBJ2-3, with D hard to call. Germline CDR1 and CDR2: SGHTA and FQGNSA. The V end lost 2 bases, the J end lost 3 bases, and 0 bases lay between the germline ends. There are 11 residues in the CDR3. In nucleotides, the CDR3 is TGTGCCAGCAGCTTAACAGATACGCAGTATTTT. Translation: CASSLTDTQYF.

The chain recombines TRBV6-1 with TRBJ2-2; unclear D gene. Germline V gives CDR1 MNHNS, CDR2 SASEGT. The CDR3 totals 13 residues. V shed 2 bases and J shed 7 bases, with 8 bases lying between them. The CDR3, as DNA: TGTGCCAGCAGTGAATCTTTGCGCGGGGAGCTGTTTTTT. This codes for CASSESLRGELFF.

The chain has TRBV15 and TRBJ1-4, with no clear D. V lost 5 bases and J 7 bases, leaving 20 bases between the germline ends. This CDR3 spans 16 amino acids. The V gene's germline CDR1 is LNHNV and CDR2 YYDKDF (reference sequence). The CDR3 DNA sequence: TGTGCCACCAGCGGGAGCGCGACACCCTGGCGTGAAAAACTGTTTTTT. It translates to CATSGSATPWREKLFF.

V gene TRBV12-5 combines with J gene TRBJ1-1; D gene uncertain. V lost 3 bases to trimming and J lost 5 bases, with 7 bases between them. Germline lookup yields CDR1 LGHNT and CDR2 FRNRAP. This CDR3 contains 12 residues. CDR3 region: CASGFLTTEAFF. The CDR3 DNA sequence: TGTGCTAGTGGTTTTCTCACTACTGAAGCTTTCTTT.

In its sample, this clone was seen a few times. The chain carries TRBV11-2 and TRBJ2-1; weak D call: TRBD2 (6 bases). V gave up 4 bases and J gave up 7 bases, with 14 bases separating them. The CDR3 sequence is 14 residues long. Germline V gene lookup returns CDR1 SGHAT and CDR2 FQNNGV. CDR3 amino acids: CASSSPGVRNEQFF. The CDR3 DNA reads TGTGCCAGCAGCTCTCCGGGAGTCAGGAATGAGCAGTTCTTC. The entire variable domain, with the rest obtained from reference TRBV11-2 and TRBJ2-1, is as follows: EAGVAQSPRYKIIEKRQSVAFWCNPISGHATLYWYQQILGQGPKLLIQFQNNGVVDDSQLPKDRFSAERLKGVDSTLKIQPAKLEDSAVYLCASSSPGVRNEQFFGPGTRLTVL.

The chain recombines TRBV4-1 with TRBJ1-3, with unresolved D. Per germline, CDR1 MGHRA and CDR2 YSYEKL. V gave up 1 base and J gave up 0 bases, with 10 bases separating them. The CDR3 runs to 16 residues. The CDR3 DNA reads as TGCGCCAGCAGCCAAGCCCCGGGGAACTCTGGAAACACCATATATTTT. It encodes CASSQAPGNSGNTIYF.

The genes are TRBV27 and TRBJ1-2, with D hard to call. With 4 bases removed from V and 4 bases from J, the gap between germline ends came to 7 bases. The CDR3 covers 12 residues. Germline V CDR1 and CDR2: MNHEY, SMNVEV (reference sequence). The CDR3 nucleotides read TGTGCCAGCAGTTCCAGTACCTATGGCTACACCTTC. Amino acids: CASSSSTYGYTF.

J is TRBJ1-5 and V is TRBV28; TRBD1 matches at 7 bases. With 5 bases clipped from V and 7 bases from J, the junction kept 14 bases outside the gene matches. Per germline, CDR1 MDHEN and CDR2 SYDVKM. This CDR3 is 16 amino acids long. The CDR3 region has the DNA TGTGCCAGCAGTAATGCCGGGACAGCCAGATTACAGCCCCAGCATTTT. Its protein product is CASSNAGTARLQPQHF.

This sequence joins TRBV6-6 and TRBJ1-1; 8 nucleotides agree with TRBD1. CDR1 MNHNY and CDR2 SVGAGI come from the germline V gene (reference sequence). With 6 bases clipped from V and 4 bases from J, the junction kept 10 bases outside the gene matches. The CDR3 covers 15 residues. CDR3 amino acids: CASSDPRGLGTEAFF. The CDR3, as DNA: TGTGCCAGCAGCGACCCCAGGGGGCTGGGCACTGAAGCTTTCTTT.

This clone has more than one count but fewer than ten. V usage is TRBV7-8 and J usage is TRBJ1-5, with D hard to call. Germline CDR1 and CDR2: SGHVS and FQNEAQ. The V end lost 6 bases, the J end lost 7 bases, and 10 bases lay between the germline ends. The CDR3 consists of 12 residues. The CDR3 DNA reads TGTGCCAGCAGTCCAAACGGGCAGCCCCAGCATTTT. Translated, it gives CASSPNGQPQHF.

The gene calls are TRBV19 and TRBJ2-7, with D possibly being TRBD1 (6 bases). The CDR3 contains 15 residues. Trimming shortened V by 5 bases and J by 0 bases, and 14 bases separated the two germline ends. The germline V gene has CDR1 LNHDA and CDR2 SQIVND (reference sequence). The CDR3 loop reads CASSPRTASSYEQYF. The DNA for the CDR3 is TGTGCCAGTAGTCCGAGGACAGCGAGCTCCTACGAGCAGTACTTC.

The sample holds one count of this clone. V gene TRBV13 combines with J gene TRBJ1-2, with D possibly TRBD1 on 5 matching bases. Germline CDR1 reads PRHDT; CDR2 reads FYEKMQ (reference sequence). V was trimmed by 5 bases and J by 6 bases, leaving 22 bases between them. CDR3 length: 16 amino acids. The DNA for the CDR3 is TGTGCCAGCAGCATGATGGAAGGACATAAATTCAATGGCTACACCTTC. Its translation: CASSMMEGHKFNGYTF.